The sequence of this T cell receptor beta chain was determined in a study of CD8+ T cells in alopecia areata (dated by TCRdb to 2016 to 2019). Describing the broader study: In both human patients and the C3H/HeJ mouse model, the study applied high-throughput TCRbeta sequencing to look at T cell clonal expansion in alopecia areata. In humans, TCRbeta sequencing was performed on scalp tissue and on sorted CD4+ and CD8+ peripheral blood T cells from healthy controls and from patients with patchy or totalis/universalis alopecia areata. Scalp clonality was compared across normal scalp (n=4), patchy alopecia areata scalp (n=8), and alopecia totalis/universalis scalp (n=8). RNA was obtained with the PAXgene miRNA kit for fixed scalp, the miRNeasy kit for PBMCs, and the RNeasy kit for mouse skin. Amplification of TCRbeta CDR3 regions was done by immunoSEQ multiplex PCR using 35 Vbeta forward primers and 13 Jbeta reverse primers.

Peripheral blood and lesional scalp punch biopsies were obtained from patients with alopecia areata. PBMCs were isolated by density centrifugation and stained for CD3, CD4 and CD8, after which CD4+ and CD8+ T cells were sorted on a FACSAria. As part of a multicenter biomarker study, untreated alopecia areata patients were recruited. In four to six patients from the biomarker study, the blood CD8+ T cells went through an additional sort into NKG2D-low and NKG2D-high fractions. Study-level results and caveats: Scalp TCR repertoire analysis is complicated because resident alphabeta T cells in normal human skin are also sequenced, whereas mouse skin is dominated by gammadelta T cells. Higher clonality and more expanded CD8+ clones were observed in lesional scalp than in normal scalp, particularly in alopecia totalis/universalis, a finding suggestive of antigenic drive. Shared TCR sequences between patients were less evident than in mice, which may be partly attributable to HLA diversity in the patient population.

To prepare the library, the immunoSEQ multiplex PCR assay was applied. To provide template for TCR sequencing, every sample had RNA extracted and reverse transcribed into cDNA. First-strand cDNA was synthesized using SuperScript III with a 2:1 mix of oligo-dT and random hexamers. A synthetic immune receptor repertoire was used to gauge amplification bias, and whatever bias remained was removed computationally. The original pipeline was this. Raw reads were preprocessed to remove errors, and CDR3 was defined according to IMGT conventions as the region from the conserved cysteine to phenylalanine. Clonality was calculated as 1 minus Shannon entropy normalized by log2 of the number of productive unique TCRs. Whether each scalp clone was CD4 or CD8 was inferred by checking scalp TCRbeta sequences against the CD4 and CD8 repertoires from sorted blood. This immuneACCESS table, as held by TCRdb, lists in-frame sequences with V and J called but not all clones. Of the missing ones, under half trace to an unresolved V gene in checked studies; the others have no known cause. V and J calls plus clone size are reproduced from that table; the DNA served to infer D and trimming. For this sample the table gives roughly 60,000 clones, of which roughly 47% were detected only once. The ten most abundant clones make up around 54% of the sample.

For this clone: Its antigen is currently not known. No quality values exist for individual bases; no much larger clone is one base distant.

Germline trimming: 4 bases from V, 1 base from J; junction bases outside gene matches: 1. The CDR3 contains 13 residues, cysteine and phenylalanine counted. Of all the DNA, just the CDR3 is kept, 39 bases in frame from base 1. Looking up the germline V gene yields CDR1 MGHRA and CDR2 YSYEKL. Sequenced sample: NKG2D-low CD8+ T cells sorted from blood. The cell subset or site tag for this specimen amounts to: sorted CD8+ NKG2D-low blood T cells. The TCR originated in a human donor with alopecia areata. The rearrangement joined TRBV4-1 to TRBJ2-7, with 7 central nucleotides matching TRBD1. The CDR3 region: CASSPTGSYEQYF. The bases read TGCGCCAGCAGCCCGACAGGGTCCTACGAGCAGTACTTC.